This T cell receptor (beta chain) is from a study of T cell responses to AZD1222 COVID-19 vaccine. Points from the study as a whole: Repertoire sampling occurred only after the peak T cell response.

The method was immunoSEQ multiplex PCR; TCRdb's version includes in-frame clones alone and lacks a portion of them. The data hold around 130,000 clones, with about 93% observed a single time. CDR3 length: 15 amino acids. Per germline, CDR1 MDHEN and CDR2 SYDVKM. V lost 4 bases, J lost 2 bases, and 6 bases stayed unmatched. A remark on this clone: Its antigen is currently unknown.

The material sequenced was peripheral blood, taken on day 0 of AZD1222 vaccination. This clonotype was obtained from an adult in good health. The V gene is TRBV28, the J gene TRBJ2-3; 7 bases fit TRBD2. In nucleotides, the CDR3 is TGTGCCAGCAGTTGGGGAGGGGCCCTCACAGATACGCAGTATTTT. Protein: CASSWGGALTDTQYF.